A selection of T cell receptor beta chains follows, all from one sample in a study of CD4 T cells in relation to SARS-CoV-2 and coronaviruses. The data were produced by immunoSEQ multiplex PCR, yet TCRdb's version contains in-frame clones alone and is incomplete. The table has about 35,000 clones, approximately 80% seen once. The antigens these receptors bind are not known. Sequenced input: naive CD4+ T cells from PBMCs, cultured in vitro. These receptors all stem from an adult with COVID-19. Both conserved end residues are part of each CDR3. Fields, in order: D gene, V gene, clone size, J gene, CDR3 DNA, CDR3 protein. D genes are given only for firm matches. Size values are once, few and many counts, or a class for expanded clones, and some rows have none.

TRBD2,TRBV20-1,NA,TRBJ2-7,TGCAGTGCTAGTAAGAAGGACAGTTTCCTAGCGGGAGAAACCTACGAGCAGTACTTC,CSASKKDSFLAGETYEQYF
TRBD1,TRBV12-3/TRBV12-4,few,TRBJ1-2,TGTGCCAGCAGGGGACAGGGGGACTATGGCTACACCTTC,CASRGQGDYGYTF
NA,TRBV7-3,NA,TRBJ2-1,TGTGCCAGCAGCTTAGGGGGCCGGGGAAATGAGCAGTTCTTC,CASSLGGRGNEQFF
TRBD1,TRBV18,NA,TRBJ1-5,TGTGCCAGCTCACCTCAGGGGGCAAGCAATCAGCCCCAGCATTTT,CASSPQGASNQPQHF
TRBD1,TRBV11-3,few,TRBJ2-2,TGTGCCAGCAGCCATCCCAGCGGACAGGGGGCCGGGGAGCTGTTTTTT,CASSHPSGQGAGELFF
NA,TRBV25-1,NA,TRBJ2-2,TGTGCCAGCAGTGAAGGGGGTAGGGGTACCGGGGAGCTGTTTTTT,CASSEGGRGTGELFF
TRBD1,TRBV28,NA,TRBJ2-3,TGTGCCAGCACTATGGGACAGGGGTCGGTGGATACGCAGTATTTT,CASTMGQGSVDTQYF
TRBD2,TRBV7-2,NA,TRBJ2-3,TGTGCCAGCAGCTTAGATAGCGGGATCACAGATACGCAGTATTTT,CASSLDSGITDTQYF
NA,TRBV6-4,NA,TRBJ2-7,TGTGCCAGCAGTGACCCCAGACTGGGCAGAGCCTACGAGCAGTACTTC,CASSDPRLGRAYEQYF
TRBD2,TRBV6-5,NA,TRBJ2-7,TGTGCCAGTTGCCTAGCGGGAGTCTCCTACGAGCAGTACTTC,CASCLAGVSYEQYF
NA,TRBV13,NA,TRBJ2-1,TGTGCCAGCAACCGTTTACTCCCGACCTCCTACAATGAGCAGTTCTTC,CASNRLLPTSYNEQFF
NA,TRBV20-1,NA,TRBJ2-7,TGCAGTGCTCTCAGGGGCTACGAGCAGTACTTC,CSALRGYEQYF
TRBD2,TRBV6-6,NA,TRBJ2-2,TGTGCCAGCAGCAAGACTAGCGGAAACACCGGGGAGCTGTTTTTT,CASSKTSGNTGELFF
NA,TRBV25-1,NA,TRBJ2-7,TGTGCCAGCAGTGAGGGTCAGGGCCCGCTGCACTTC,CASSEGQGPLHF
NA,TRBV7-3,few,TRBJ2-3,TGTGCCAGCAGCTTAACAAGGGGCACAGATACGCAGTATTTT,CASSLTRGTDTQYF
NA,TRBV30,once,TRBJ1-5,TGTGCCTGGTCTACAGAGAATCAGCCCCAGCATTTT,CAWSTENQPQHF
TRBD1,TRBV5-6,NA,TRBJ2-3,TGTGCCAGCAGCGGAACGACAGGGCTTTCCACAGATACGCAGTATTTT,CASSGTTGLSTDTQYF
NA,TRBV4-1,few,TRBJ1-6,TGCGCCAGCAGCCAAGAGGGCCTCCGGGATTCACCCCTCCACTTT,CASSQEGLRDSPLHF
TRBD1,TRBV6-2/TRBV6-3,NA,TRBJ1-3,TGTGCCAGCAGCCCTGGACAGGGAACTACAAGCTCTGGAAACACCATATATTTT,CASSPGQGTTSSGNTIYF
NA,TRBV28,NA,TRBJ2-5,TGTGCCAGCAATAGCCGCCCAACGCGAGAGACCCAGTACTTC,CASNSRPTRETQYF
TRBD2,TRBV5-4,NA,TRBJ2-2,TGTGCCAGCAGTTCCGGGACTAGCGGGAACACCGGGGAGCTGTTTTTT,CASSSGTSGNTGELFF
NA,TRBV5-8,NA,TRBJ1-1,TGTGCCAGCAGCTTGTCTACCGTGGGCAACACTGAAGCTTTCTTT,CASSLSTVGNTEAFF
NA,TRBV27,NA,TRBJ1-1,TGTGCCAGCAGTTTATCGGGCACAGCCCCGAACACTGAAGCTTTCTTT,CASSLSGTAPNTEAFF
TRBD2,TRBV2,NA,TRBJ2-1,TGTGCCAGCAGTGAAGAGGCTAGCGGAGTCGGTGAGCAGTTCTTC,CASSEEASGVGEQFF
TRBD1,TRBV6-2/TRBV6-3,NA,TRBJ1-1,TGTGCCAGCAGTCAACCCGGGACAGGGGACACTGAAGCTTTCTTT,CASSQPGTGDTEAFF
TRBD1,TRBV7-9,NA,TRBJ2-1,TGTGCCAGCAGCTCATCAGTCCGCGCCCACAGGGGTAATGAGCAGTTCTTC,CASSSSVRAHRGNEQFF
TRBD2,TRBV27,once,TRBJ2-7,TGTGCCAGCAGACTCGGACTAGATTCTTACGAGCAGTACTTC,CASRLGLDSYEQYF
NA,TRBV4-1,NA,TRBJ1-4,TGCGCCAGCAGCCAAGTCAGGGATGAAAAACTGTTTTTT,CASSQVRDEKLFF
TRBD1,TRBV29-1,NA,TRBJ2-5,TGCAGCGTCTACAGGGGGCCCCCCCGGGAGACCCAGTACTTC,CSVYRGPPRETQYF
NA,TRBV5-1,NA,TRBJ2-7,TGCGCCAGCAGCTTCGGTGATGCAAGACCCTACGAGCAGTACTTC,CASSFGDARPYEQYF
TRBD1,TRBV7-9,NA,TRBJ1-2,TGTGCCAGCAGCTTATTGACAGGGGCCGGCGGCTACACCTTC,CASSLLTGAGGYTF
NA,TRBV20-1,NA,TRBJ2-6,TGCAGTGCTAGTCGGGGTGCCGGGGCCAACGTCCTGACTTTC,CSASRGAGANVLTF
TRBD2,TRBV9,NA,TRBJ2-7,TGTGCCAGCAGCGTTACTAGCGGGAGCCCCTACGAGCAGTACTTC,CASSVTSGSPYEQYF